Presented here are 7 T cell receptor beta chains from one specimen sequenced in a study of cytomegalovirus exposure and HLA in healthy donors. 13 Jbeta primers and 60 Vbeta primers were used for the PCR. TCRdb's copy holds only in-frame clones and misses some; the assay was immunoSEQ multiplex PCR. The sample lists 250,000 or so clones, roughly 91% occurring once. Input material: PBMCs. The receptors derive from a girl aged 2-10 years in good health and CMV-seronegative.

This chain connects TRBV9 to TRBJ1-3; D gene unclear. CDR1 and CDR2 (germline): SGDLS, YYNGEE. V lost 4 bases and J 0 bases, leaving 11 bases between the germline ends. This CDR3 contains 15 residues. The CDR3 spells CASSPRSSSGNTIYF. CDR3 sequence (DNA): TGTGCCAGCAGCCCGCGGAGTTCCTCTGGAAACACCATATATTTT.

The J gene is TRBJ2-3, the V gene TRBV7-6; 14 nucleotides match TRBD2. The CDR3 has 18 residues. V shed 5 bases, J shed 3 bases, and the junction held 10 bases outside the gene matches. Germline lookup yields CDR1 SGHVS and CDR2 FNYEAQ. In nucleotides, the CDR3 is TGTGCCAGCAGCGGGACGGGACTAGCGGGAGCCCTGACAGATACGCAGTATTTT. Its translation is CASSGTGLAGALTDTQYF.

The chain uses TRBV2 and TRBJ2-5; a possible D gene is TRBD1 (6 bases). Gene TRBJ2-7 matches the end of the DNA better, so the J call may be wrong. This CDR3 region has 12 residues. Per germline, CDR1 SNHLY and CDR2 FYNNEI. In DNA, the CDR3 is TGTGCCAGCCTGGACAGTCACGACGAGCAGTACTTC. The encoded protein is CASLDSHDEQYF.

This clone has a single count. The rearrangement joins TRBV28 to TRBJ1-4; TRBD1 aligns across 10 bases. The CDR3 loop spans 16 amino acids. J gave up 7 bases and V 5 bases, and 10 bases lay outside the gene matches. Germline CDR1 and CDR2: MDHEN and SYDVKM. CDR3 DNA sequence: TGTGCCAGCAGTCGAAATCCCGGGACAGGGGCTGAAAAACTGTTTTTT. This codes for CASSRNPGTGAEKLFF.

This clone was seen only once. DNA for the CDR3: TGTGCCAGCAGCTCCGATACACAGGGATACTATGGCTACACCTTC. It yields the protein CASSSDTQGYYGYTF. V is TRBV7-6 and J is TRBJ1-2; a possible D gene is TRBD1 (6 bases). The CDR3 length is 15 residues. From germline, CDR1 is SGHVS and CDR2 FNYEAQ. V gave up 4 bases and J gave up 3 bases, with 15 bases separating them.

About this clone itself: The junction does not match germline at one end; this may be a read error. The rearrangement uses TRBV7-9 and TRBJ2-1, with D possibly being TRBD2 (7 bases). The CDR3 covers 12 residues. CDR1 is SEHNR, CDR2 FQNEAQ, per germline (reference sequence). CDR3 coding DNA: TGTTCCAGCAGCTTAGGGGGGGGTGAGCAGTTCTTC. Translated: CSSSLGGGEQFF.

The CDR3 nucleotides are TGCGCCAGCAGCCAGGCCCTTTACGATGTGAACACTGAAGCTTTCTTT. Protein sequence: CASSQALYDVNTEAFF. This rearrangement joins TRBV4-1 to TRBJ1-1; D is unclear. Germline V lookup: CDR1 MGHRA, CDR2 YSYEKL. V shed 3 bases and J shed 0 bases, with 14 bases lying between them. The CDR3 runs 16 residues.